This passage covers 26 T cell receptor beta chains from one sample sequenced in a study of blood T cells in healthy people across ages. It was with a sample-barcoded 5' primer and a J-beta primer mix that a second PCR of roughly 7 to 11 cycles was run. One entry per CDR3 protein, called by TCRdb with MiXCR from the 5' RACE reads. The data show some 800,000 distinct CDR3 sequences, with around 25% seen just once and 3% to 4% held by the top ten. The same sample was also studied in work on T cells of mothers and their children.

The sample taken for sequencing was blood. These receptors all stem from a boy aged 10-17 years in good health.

CDR3 amino acids: CASSQDRAGATDTQYF. CDR3 DNA: TGCGCCAGCAGCCAAGATCGGGCGGGGGCCACAGATACGCAGTATTTT. The chain has TRBV4-1 and TRBJ2-3; D might be TRBD2 (7 bases). The V gene's germline CDR1 is MGHRA and CDR2 YSYEKL. The CDR3 has 16 residues. Trimming removed 0 bases from V and 2 bases from J, with 12 bases in between.

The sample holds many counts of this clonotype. CDR3 nucleotide sequence: TGCGCCAGCAGCCCCAGGACTAGCGGGGGGGCGGGCCAAGAGACCCAGTACTTC. The encoded protein is CASSPRTSGGAGQETQYF. This chain joins TRBV5-1 and TRBJ2-5, with 15 bases fitting TRBD2. With 4 bases clipped from V and 1 base from J, the junction kept 8 bases outside the gene matches. This CDR3 is built from 18 residues. Germline CDR1 reads SGHRS; CDR2 reads YFSETQ.

The CDR3 protein is CASSLGWDRRQETQYF. The CDR3 nucleotides are TGTGCCAGCAGCTTAGGCTGGGACCGACGACAAGAGACCCAGTACTTC. The rearrangement links TRBV11-3 to TRBJ2-5; possibly TRBD1 or TRBD2 for D (5 bases each). Per germline, CDR1 SGHNT and CDR2 YENEEA. This CDR3 has 16 amino acids. V lost 1 base and J lost 2, with 14 bases in between. Full variable domain (remainder filled in from reference TRBV11-3 and TRBJ2-5): EAGVVQSPRYKIIEKKQPVAFWCNPISGHNTLYWYLQNLGQGPELLIRYENEEAVDDSQLPKDRFSAERLKGVDSTLKIQPAELGDSAVYLCASSLGWDRRQETQYFGPGTRLLVL.

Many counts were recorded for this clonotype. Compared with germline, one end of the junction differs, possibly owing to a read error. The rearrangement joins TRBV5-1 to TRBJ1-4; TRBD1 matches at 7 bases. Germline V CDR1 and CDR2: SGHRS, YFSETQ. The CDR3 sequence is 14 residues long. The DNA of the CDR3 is TGTGCCAGCAGCTTACGACAGGGAGGTGAAAAACTGTTTTTT. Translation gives CASSLRQGGEKLFF. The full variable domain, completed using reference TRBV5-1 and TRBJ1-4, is KAGVTQTPRYLIKTRGQQVTLSCSPISGHRSVSWYQQTPGQGLQFLFEYFSETQRNKGNFPGRFSGRQFSNSRSEMNVSTLELGDSALYLCASSLRQGGEKLFFGSGTQLSVL.

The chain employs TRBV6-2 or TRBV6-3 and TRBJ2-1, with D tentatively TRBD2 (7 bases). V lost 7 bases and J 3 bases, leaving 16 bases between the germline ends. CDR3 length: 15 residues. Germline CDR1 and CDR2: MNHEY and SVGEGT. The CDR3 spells CASTKGGENYNEQFF. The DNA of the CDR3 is TGTGCCAGCACCAAGGGGGGGGAGAACTACAATGAGCAGTTCTTC.

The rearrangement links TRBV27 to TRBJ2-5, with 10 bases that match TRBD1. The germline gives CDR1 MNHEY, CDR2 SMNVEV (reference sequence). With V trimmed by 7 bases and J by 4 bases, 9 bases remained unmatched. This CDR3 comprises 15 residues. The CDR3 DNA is TGTGCCAGCACCAGGGACAGGGGAAGGCTAGAGACCCAGTACTTC. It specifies CASTRDRGRLETQYF.

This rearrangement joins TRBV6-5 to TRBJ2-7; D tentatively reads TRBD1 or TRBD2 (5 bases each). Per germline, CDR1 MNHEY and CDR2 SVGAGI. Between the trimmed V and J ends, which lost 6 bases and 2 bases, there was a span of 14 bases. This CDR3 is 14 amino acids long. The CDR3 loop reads CASRAFGTAYEQYF. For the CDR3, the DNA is TGTGCCAGCAGGGCCTTCGGGACGGCCTACGAGCAGTACTTC.

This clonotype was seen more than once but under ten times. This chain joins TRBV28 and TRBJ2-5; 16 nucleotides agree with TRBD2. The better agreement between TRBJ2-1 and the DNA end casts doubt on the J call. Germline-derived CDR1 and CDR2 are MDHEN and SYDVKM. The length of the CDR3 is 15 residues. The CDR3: CASSSGTSGRGEQFF. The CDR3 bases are TGTGCCAGCAGTTCCGGGACTAGCGGGAGGGGTGAGCAGTTCTTC.

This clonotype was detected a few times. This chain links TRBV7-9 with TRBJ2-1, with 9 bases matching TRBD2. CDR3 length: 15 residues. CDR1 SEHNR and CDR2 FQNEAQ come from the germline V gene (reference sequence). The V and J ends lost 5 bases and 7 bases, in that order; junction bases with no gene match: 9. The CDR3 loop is CASSLSAGGENEQFF. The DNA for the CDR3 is TGTGCCAGCAGCCTTTCGGCGGGAGGGGAGAATGAGCAGTTCTTC.

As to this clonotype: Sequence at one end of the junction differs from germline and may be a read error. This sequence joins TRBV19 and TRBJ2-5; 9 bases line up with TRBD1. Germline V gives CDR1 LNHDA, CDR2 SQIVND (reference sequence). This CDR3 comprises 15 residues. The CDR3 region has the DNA TGTACCAGTAGGGAAGGACAGGGGTACCAAGAGACCCAGTACTTC. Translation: CTSREGQGYQETQYF.

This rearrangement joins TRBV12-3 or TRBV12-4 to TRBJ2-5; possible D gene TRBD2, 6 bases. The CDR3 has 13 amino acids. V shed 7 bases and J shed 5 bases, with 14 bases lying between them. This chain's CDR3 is CASTPGLWETQYF. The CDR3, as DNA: TGTGCCAGCACCCCGGGACTGTGGGAGACCCAGTACTTC.

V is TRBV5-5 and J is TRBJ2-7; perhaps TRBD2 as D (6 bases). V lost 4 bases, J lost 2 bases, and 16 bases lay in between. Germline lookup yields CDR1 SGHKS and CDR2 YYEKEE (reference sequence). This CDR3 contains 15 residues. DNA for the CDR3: TGTGCCAGCAGCCGGGGGAGTTGGGCAGCCTACGAGCAGTACTTC. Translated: CASSRGSWAAYEQYF.

CDR3 sequence reads: CASGQIHNEQFF. The CDR3 DNA is TGCGCCAGCGGGCAGATTCACAATGAGCAGTTCTTC. V usage is TRBV5-1 and J usage is TRBJ2-5; D unresolved. The DNA matches TRBJ2-1 better at its end, which makes the J call doubtful. The CDR3 sequence is 12 residues long. Germline assignment: CDR1 SGHRS and CDR2 YFSETQ.

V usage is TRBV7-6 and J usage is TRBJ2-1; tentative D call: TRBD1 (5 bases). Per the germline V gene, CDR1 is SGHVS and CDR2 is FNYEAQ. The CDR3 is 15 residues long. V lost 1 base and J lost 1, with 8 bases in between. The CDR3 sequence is CASSLETDSYNEQFF. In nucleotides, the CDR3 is TGTGCCAGCAGCTTAGAGACAGATTCCTACAATGAGCAGTTCTTC.

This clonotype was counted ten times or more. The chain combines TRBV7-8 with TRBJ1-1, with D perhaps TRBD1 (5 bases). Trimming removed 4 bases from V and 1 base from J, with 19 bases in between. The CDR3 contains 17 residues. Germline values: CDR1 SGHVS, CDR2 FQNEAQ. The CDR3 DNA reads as TGTGCCAGCAGCTCATTAGTGGGGCGGACCCCGAACACTGAAGCTTTCTTT. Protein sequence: CASSSLVGRTPNTEAFF.

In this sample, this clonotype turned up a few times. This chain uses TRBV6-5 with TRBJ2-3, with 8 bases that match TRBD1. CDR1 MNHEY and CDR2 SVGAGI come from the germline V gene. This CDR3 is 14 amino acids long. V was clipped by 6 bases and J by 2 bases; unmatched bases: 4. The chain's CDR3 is CASRDRGVTDTQYF. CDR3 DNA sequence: TGTGCCAGCAGAGACAGGGGAGTCACAGATACGCAGTATTTT.

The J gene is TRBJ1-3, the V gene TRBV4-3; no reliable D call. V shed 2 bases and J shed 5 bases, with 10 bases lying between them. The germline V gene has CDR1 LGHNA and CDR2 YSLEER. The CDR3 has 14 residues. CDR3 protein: CASSQNTARNTIYF. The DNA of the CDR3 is TGCGCCAGCAGCCAAAATACAGCCCGAAACACCATATATTTT.

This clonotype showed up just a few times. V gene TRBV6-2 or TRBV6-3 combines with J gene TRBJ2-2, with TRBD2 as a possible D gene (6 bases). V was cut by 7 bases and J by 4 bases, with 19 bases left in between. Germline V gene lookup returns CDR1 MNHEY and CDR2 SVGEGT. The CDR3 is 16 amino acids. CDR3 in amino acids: CASTRGTGAFTGELFF. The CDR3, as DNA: TGTGCCAGCACCCGAGGGACTGGGGCCTTCACCGGGGAGCTGTTTTTT.

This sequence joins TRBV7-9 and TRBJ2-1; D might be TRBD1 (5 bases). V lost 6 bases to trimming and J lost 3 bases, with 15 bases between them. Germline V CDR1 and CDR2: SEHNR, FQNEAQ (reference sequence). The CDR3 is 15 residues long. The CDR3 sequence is CASRETEPFYNEQFF. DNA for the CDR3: TGTGCCAGCAGGGAGACAGAACCTTTCTACAATGAGCAGTTCTTC.

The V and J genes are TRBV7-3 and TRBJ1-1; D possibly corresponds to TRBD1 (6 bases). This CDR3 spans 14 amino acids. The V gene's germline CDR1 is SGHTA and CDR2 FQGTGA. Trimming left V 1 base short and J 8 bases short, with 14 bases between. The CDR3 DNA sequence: TGTGCCAGCAGCTTAAGGTCCCGGACAGCCGAAGCTTTCTTT. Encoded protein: CASSLRSRTAEAFF.

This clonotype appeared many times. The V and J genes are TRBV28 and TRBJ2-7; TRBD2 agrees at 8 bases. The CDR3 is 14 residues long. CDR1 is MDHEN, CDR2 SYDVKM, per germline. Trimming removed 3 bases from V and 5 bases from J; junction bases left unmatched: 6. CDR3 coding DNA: TGTGCCAGCAGTTTCGGAGCGGGAGAGGACGAGCAGTACTTC. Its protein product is CASSFGAGEDEQYF.

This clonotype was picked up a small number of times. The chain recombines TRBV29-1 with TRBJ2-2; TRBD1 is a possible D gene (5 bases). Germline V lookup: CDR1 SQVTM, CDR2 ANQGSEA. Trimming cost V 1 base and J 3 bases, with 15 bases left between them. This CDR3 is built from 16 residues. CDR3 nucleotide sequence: TGCAGCGTTGAAGGCTGGGGCCCTAGGGACACCGGGGAGCTGTTTTTT. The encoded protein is CSVEGWGPRDTGELFF.

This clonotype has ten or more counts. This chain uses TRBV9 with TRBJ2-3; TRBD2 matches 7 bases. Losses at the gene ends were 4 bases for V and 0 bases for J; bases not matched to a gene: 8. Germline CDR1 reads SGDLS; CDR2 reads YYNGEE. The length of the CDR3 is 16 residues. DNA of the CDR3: TGTGCCAGCAGCCCGCCCGGGGGGTGGAGCACAGATACGCAGTATTTT. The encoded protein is CASSPPGGWSTDTQYF.

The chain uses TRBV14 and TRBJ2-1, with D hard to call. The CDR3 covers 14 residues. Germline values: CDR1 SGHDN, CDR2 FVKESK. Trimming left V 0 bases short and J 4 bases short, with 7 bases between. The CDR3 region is CASSQDSAYNEQFF. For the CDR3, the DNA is TGTGCCAGCAGCCAAGACTCCGCATACAATGAGCAGTTCTTC.

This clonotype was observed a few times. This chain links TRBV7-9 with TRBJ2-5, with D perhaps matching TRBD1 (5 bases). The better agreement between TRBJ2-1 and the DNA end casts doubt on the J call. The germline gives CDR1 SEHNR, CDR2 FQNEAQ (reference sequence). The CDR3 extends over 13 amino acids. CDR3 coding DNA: TGTGCCAGCAGCTTAGGGACAAACAACTGGCAGTTCTTC. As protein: CASSLGTNNWQFF.

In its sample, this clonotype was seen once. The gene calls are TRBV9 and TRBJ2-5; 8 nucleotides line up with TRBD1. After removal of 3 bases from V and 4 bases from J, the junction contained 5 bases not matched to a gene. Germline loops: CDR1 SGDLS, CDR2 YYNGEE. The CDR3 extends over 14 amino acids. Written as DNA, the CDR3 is TGTGCCAGCAGCGACACAGGGGGTGCAGAGACCCAGTACTTC. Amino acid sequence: CASSDTGGAETQYF.